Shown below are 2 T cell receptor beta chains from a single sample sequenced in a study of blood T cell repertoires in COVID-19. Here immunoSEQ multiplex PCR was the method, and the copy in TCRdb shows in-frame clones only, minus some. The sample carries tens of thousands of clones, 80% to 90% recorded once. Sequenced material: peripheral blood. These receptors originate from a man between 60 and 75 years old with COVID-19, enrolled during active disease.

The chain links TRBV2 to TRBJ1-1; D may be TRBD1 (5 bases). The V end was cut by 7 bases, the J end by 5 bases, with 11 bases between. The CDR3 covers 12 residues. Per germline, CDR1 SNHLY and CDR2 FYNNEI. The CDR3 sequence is CASMGQGTEAFF. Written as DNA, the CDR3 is TGTGCCAGCATGGGCCAGGGAACTGAAGCTTTCTTT.

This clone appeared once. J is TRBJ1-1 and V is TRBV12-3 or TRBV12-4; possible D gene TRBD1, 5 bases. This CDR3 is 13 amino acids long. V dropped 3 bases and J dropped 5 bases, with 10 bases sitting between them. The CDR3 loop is CASSFGAGTEAFF. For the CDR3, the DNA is TGTGCCAGCAGTTTTGGGGCAGGGACTGAAGCTTTCTTT.